The 10 T cell receptor beta chains below all came from one sample that was sequenced in a study of blood T cell repertoires in COVID-19. Repertoires were generated with immunoSEQ multiplex PCR, while TCRdb's copy carries only in-frame clones and drops some. The sample consists of over 110,000 clones, about four fifths of them appearing once. Sequencing input: peripheral blood. All receptors come from a man aged 65 to 79 who had recovered from COVID-19.

CDR3 DNA: TGTGCCTGGAGTGGGACAGCTGCGAAGCAGTACTTC. It translates to CAWSGTAAKQYF. The rearrangement joins TRBV30 to TRBJ2-7; D possibly corresponds to TRBD1 (6 bases). Germline loops: CDR1 GTSNPN, CDR2 SVGIG (reference sequence). V was cut by 1 base and J by 8 bases, with 12 bases left in between. The length of the CDR3 is 12 residues. The variable domain in full, with the rest retrieved from reference TRBV30 and TRBJ2-7, is SQTIHQWPATLVQPVGSPLSLECTVEGTSNPNLYWYRQAAGRGLQLLFYSVGIGQISSEVPQNLSASRPQDRQFILSSKKLLLSDSGFYLCAWSGTAAKQYFGPGTRLTVT.

This chain links TRBV4-1 with TRBJ2-7; D unclear. The V and J ends lost 1 base and 1 base respectively, with 8 bases between them. Germline V gene data show CDR1 as MGHRA and CDR2 as YSYEKL. This CDR3 has 14 residues. The CDR3 DNA is TGCGCCAGCAGCCAAGCTACAGCATCCTACGAGCAGTACTTC. Translation gives CASSQATASYEQYF.

This clone came up a few times. This chain joins TRBV18 and TRBJ2-1; TRBD2 matches at 9 bases. This CDR3 region has 17 residues. V dropped 3 bases and J dropped 5; count of bases not matched to a gene: 11. Germline CDR1 is KGHSH and CDR2 is LQKENI. CDR3 nucleotide sequence: TGTGCCAGCTCACCTGTCGGGACTAGCAAATTGAACAATGAGCAGTTCTTC. Encoded protein: CASSPVGTSKLNNEQFF. The whole variable domain, remainder taken from reference TRBV18 and TRBJ2-1, is NAGVMQNPRHLVRRRGQEARLRCSPMKGHSHVYWYRQLPEEGLKFMVYLQKENIIDESGMPKERFSAEFPKEGPSILRIQQVVRGDSAAYFCASSPVGTSKLNNEQFFGPGTRLTVL.

This chain links TRBV11-2 with TRBJ2-6, with 9 bases matching TRBD1. This CDR3 is built from 16 residues. Germline CDR1 reads SGHAT; CDR2 reads FQNNGV. The J segment lost 1 base and the V segment lost 9 bases, leaving 7 bases of the junction unmatched. The CDR3: CASPRDRASGANVLTF. The DNA of the CDR3 is TGTGCCAGTCCACGGGACAGGGCATCTGGGGCCAACGTCCTGACTTTC.

The V and J genes are TRBV6-5 and TRBJ2-3, with D possibly matching TRBD2 (6 bases). This CDR3 is 15 amino acids long. V lost 7 bases and J lost 1, with 15 bases in between. The germline V gene encodes CDR1 MNHEY and CDR2 SVGAGI. CDR3 sequence: CASMGGDLGTDTQYF. The CDR3 DNA is TGTGCCAGCATGGGCGGGGACCTCGGCACAGATACGCAGTATTTT.

The chain couples TRBV7-2 to TRBJ2-1; TRBD2 aligns across 9 bases. Germline lookup yields CDR1 SGHTA and CDR2 FQGNSA. CDR3 length equals 14 residues. With V trimmed by 5 bases and J by 4 bases, 3 bases remained unmatched. This CDR3 reads CASSRLAGYNEQFF. The CDR3 nucleotides read TGTGCCAGCAGCAGGCTAGCGGGGTACAATGAGCAGTTCTTC.

This chain joins TRBV2 and TRBJ2-2, with 8 positions matching TRBD2. The CDR3 is 15 residues long. Germline values: CDR1 SNHLY, CDR2 FYNNEI. After removal of 3 bases from V and 3 bases from J, the junction contained 3 bases not matched to a gene. The DNA of the CDR3 is TGTGCCAGCAGTGAGCGAGCGGGAGACACCGGGGAGCTGTTTTTT. Encoded protein: CASSERAGDTGELFF. The full variable domain, its missing parts supplied by reference TRBV2 and TRBJ2-2, is EPEVTQTPSHQVTQMGQEVILRCVPISNHLYFYWYRQILGQKVEFLVSFYNNEISEKSEIFDDQFSVERPDGSNFTLKIRSTKLEDSAMYFCASSERAGDTGELFFGEGSRLTVL.

This clone was observed a single time. The chain employs TRBV5-5 and TRBJ2-5; D possibly corresponds to TRBD1 (6 bases). Trimming stripped 6 bases from V and 5 bases from J, with 17 bases between. The germline CDR1 and CDR2 sequences are SGHKS and YYEKEE (reference sequence). The CDR3 runs 14 residues. This CDR3 is CASTPPGARETQYF. In nucleotides, the CDR3 is TGTGCCAGCACCCCCCCAGGGGCGCGTGAGACCCAGTACTTC. The full variable domain, in which reference TRBV5-5 and TRBJ2-5 provide the parts outside the CDR3, is DAGVTQSPTHLIKTRGQQVTLRCSPISGHKSVSWYQQVLGQGPQFIFQYYEKEERGRGNFPDRFSARQFPNYSSELNVNALLLGDSALYLCASTPPGARETQYFGPGTRLLVL.

The chain joins TRBV7-8 to TRBJ1-1, with D perhaps matching TRBD1 (5 bases). Looked up from germline, CDR1 is SGHVS and CDR2 is FQNEAQ. CDR3 size: 14 residues. Trimming took 5 bases from V and 1 from J, leaving 11 bases between them. CDR3 sequence: CASSEGQGNTEAFF. For the CDR3, the DNA is TGTGCCAGCAGCGAAGGACAAGGGAACACTGAAGCTTTCTTT. The full variable domain, in which reference TRBV7-8 and TRBJ1-1 provide the parts outside the CDR3, is GAGVSQSPRYKVAKRGQDVALRCDPISGHVSLFWYQQALGQGPEFLTYFQNEAQLDKSGLPSDRFFAERPEGSVSTLKIQRTQQEDSAVYLCASSEGQGNTEAFFGQGTRLTVV.

The V and J genes are TRBV6-6 and TRBJ1-5; the D gene is possibly TRBD1 (6 bases). Germline-derived CDR1 and CDR2 are MNHNY and SVGAGI (reference sequence). V gave up 0 bases and J gave up 5 bases, with 8 bases separating them. The CDR3 length is 14 residues. The CDR3 loop reads CASSYSRGYQPQHF. The CDR3 DNA reads TGTGCCAGCAGTTACTCCAGGGGATATCAGCCCCAGCATTTT.